Below, one T cell receptor (beta chain) is given with its context. This entry is derived from a study of blood T cell repertoires in COVID-19. Study at large: PBMCs, B-cell-depleted T cells, or T cells were the source of the cDNA or gDNA that made up the material.

Some clones are missing from TCRdb's copy, which holds only in-frame ones; the method was immunoSEQ multiplex PCR. The data hold 490,000 or so clones, with 70% to 90% observed a single time. CDR1 and CDR2 (germline): SNHLY, FYNNEI. This CDR3 is built from 16 residues. V trimming: 1 base; J trimming: 1 base; junction bases outside the gene matches: 3. This study enrolled people aged roughly 18 to 90 from approximately 25 US geographic areas. Clinical history as reported by participants underpinned cohort assignment. Two negative PCRs, clearance, or symptom resolution were required of recovered Cohort 3 donors.

The clonotype comes from a woman in her sixties who had recovered from COVID-19. The sequencing input was PBMCs or T cells enriched from blood (not recorded which). J is TRBJ2-3 and V is TRBV2; 9 bases agree with TRBD1. CDR3 residues: CASSEGGQGRTDTQYF. CDR3 sequence (DNA): TGTGCCAGCAGTGAAGGGGGACAGGGCCGCACAGATACGCAGTATTTT. Full variable domain (rest looked up from reference TRBV2 and TRBJ2-3): EPEVTQTPSHQVTQMGQEVILRCVPISNHLYFYWYRQILGQKVEFLVSFYNNEISEKSEIFDDQFSVERPDGSNFTLKIRSTKLEDSAMYFCASSEGGQGRTDTQYFGPGTRLTVL.